This T cell receptor (beta chain) is drawn from a study of blood T cells in healthy people across ages. The second PCR ran roughly 6 to 11 cycles with a sample-barcoded 5' primer and J-beta primers. From the 5' RACE reads, TCRdb called clonotypes with MiXCR, one entry per CDR3 protein. The table records approximately 900,000 distinct CDR3 sequences, around 48% of them present only once. V was clipped by 0 bases and J by 3 bases, with 9 bases between them. This CDR3 has 14 residues. Germline-derived CDR1 and CDR2 are SGHTA and FQGNSA. The specimen was blood. The genes are TRBV7-2 and TRBJ2-7, with a tentative D call TRBD2 (5 bases). The sequence derives from a man aged 25-40 years in good health. The CDR3 reads CASSLAERVYEQYF. CDR3 DNA sequence: TGTGCCAGCAGCTTAGCGGAGAGGGTCTACGAGCAGTACTTC.